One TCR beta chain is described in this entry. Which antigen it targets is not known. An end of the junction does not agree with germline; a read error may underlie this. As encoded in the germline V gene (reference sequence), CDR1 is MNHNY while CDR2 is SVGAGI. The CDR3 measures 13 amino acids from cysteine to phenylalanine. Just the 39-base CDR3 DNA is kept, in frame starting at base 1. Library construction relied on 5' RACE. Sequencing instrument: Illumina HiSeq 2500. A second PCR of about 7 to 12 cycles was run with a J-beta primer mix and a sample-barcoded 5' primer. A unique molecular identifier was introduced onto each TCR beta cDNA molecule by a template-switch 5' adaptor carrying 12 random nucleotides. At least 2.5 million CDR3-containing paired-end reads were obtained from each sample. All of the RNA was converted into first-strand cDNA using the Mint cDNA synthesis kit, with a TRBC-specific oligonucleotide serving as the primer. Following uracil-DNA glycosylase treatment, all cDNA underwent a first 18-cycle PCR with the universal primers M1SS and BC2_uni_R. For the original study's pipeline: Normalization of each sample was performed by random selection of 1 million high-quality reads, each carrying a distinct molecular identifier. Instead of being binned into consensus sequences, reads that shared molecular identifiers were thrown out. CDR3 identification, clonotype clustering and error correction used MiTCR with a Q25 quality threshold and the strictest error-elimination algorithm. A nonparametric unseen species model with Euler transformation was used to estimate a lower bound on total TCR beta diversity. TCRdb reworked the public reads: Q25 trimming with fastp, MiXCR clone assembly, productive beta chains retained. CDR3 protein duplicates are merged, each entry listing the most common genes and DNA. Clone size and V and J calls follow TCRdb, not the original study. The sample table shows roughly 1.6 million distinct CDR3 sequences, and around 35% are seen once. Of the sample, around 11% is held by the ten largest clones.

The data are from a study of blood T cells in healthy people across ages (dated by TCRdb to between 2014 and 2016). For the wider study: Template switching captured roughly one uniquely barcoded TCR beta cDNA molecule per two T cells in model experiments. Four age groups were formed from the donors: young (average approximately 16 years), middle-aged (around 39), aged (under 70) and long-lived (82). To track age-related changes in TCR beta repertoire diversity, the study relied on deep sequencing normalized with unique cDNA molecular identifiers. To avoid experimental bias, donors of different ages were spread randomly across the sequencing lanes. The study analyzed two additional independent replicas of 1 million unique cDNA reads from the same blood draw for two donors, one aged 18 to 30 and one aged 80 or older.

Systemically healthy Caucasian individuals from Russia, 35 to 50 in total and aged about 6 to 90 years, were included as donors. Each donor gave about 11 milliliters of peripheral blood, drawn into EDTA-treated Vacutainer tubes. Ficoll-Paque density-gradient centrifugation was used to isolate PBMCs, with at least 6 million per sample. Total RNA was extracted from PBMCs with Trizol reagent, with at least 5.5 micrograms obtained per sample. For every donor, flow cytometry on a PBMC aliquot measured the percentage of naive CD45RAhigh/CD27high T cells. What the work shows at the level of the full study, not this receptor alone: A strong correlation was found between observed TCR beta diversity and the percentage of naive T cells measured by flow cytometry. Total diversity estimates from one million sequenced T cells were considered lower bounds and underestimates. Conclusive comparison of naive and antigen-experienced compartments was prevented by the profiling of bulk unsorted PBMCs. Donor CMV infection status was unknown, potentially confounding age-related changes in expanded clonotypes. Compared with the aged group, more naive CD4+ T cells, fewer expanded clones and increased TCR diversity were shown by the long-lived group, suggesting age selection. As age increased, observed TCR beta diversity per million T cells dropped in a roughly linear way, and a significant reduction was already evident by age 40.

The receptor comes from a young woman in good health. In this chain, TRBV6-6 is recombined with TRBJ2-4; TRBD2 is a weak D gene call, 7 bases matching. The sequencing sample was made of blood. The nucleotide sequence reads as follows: TGTGCCAGCAGCGACAACACGGGGGGCATTCACTACTTC. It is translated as CASSDNTGGIHYF.